Each of the 28 T cell receptor beta chains below was sequenced from the same sample in a study of OX40 agonist ivuxolimab in advanced cancers. Here immunoSEQ multiplex PCR was the method, and the copy in TCRdb shows in-frame clones only, minus some. The repertoire holds tens of thousands of clones, approximately 90% seen once, with approximately 0.3% in the top ten. The sequences come from CD4+ or CD8+ T cells sorted from blood, collected in a trial of the OX40 agonist ivuxolimab. All receptors come from an adult with an advanced solid tumor such as melanoma, head and neck, liver or kidney cancer.

This chain connects TRBV10-3 to TRBJ2-2; 10 nucleotides agree with TRBD1. The germline V gene has CDR1 ENHRY and CDR2 SYGVKD. The CDR3 extends over 15 amino acids. The CDR3 sequence: CASQPGTGDTGELFF. In nucleotides, the CDR3 is TGTGCTTCCCAGCCCGGGACAGGGGATACCGGGGAGCTGTTTTTT.

This rearrangement joins TRBV5-1 to TRBJ1-1; TRBD1 is a possible D gene (6 bases). The CDR3 contains 11 residues. Germline values: CDR1 SGHRS, CDR2 YFSETQ. With 1 base removed from V and 12 bases from J, the gap between germline ends came to 10 bases. CDR3 nucleotides: TGCGCCAGCAGCTTGCAGGGGTTAACTTTCTTT. It yields the protein CASSLQGLTFF.

The chain recombines TRBV7-2 with TRBJ1-4; the D gene is possibly TRBD1 (6 bases). Germline V CDR1 and CDR2: SGHTA, FQGNSA. V lost 0 bases and J lost 4, with 15 bases in between. The length of the CDR3 is 17 residues. CDR3 sequence: CASSLAGGGRGNEKLFF. DNA for the CDR3: TGTGCCAGCAGCTTAGCGGGCGGGGGGCGCGGTAATGAAAAACTGTTTTTT. The whole variable domain, filled in from reference TRBV7-2 and TRBJ1-4, reads GAGVSQSPSNKVTEKGKDVELRCDPISGHTALYWYRQSLGQGLEFLIYFQGNSAPDKSGLPSDRFSAERTGGSVSTLTIQRTQQEDSAVYLCASSLAGGGRGNEKLFFGSGTQLSVL.

V and J are TRBV7-6 and TRBJ2-3, with 12 bases fitting TRBD2. Germline CDR1 reads SGHVS; CDR2 reads FNYEAQ. Losses at the gene ends were 1 base for V and 4 bases for J; bases not matched to a gene: 0. This CDR3 comprises 15 residues. CDR3: CASSLGLAGADTQYF. The CDR3 DNA reads TGTGCCAGCAGCTTAGGACTAGCGGGGGCAGATACGCAGTATTTT.

The chain joins TRBV2 to TRBJ2-7; 9 nucleotides line up with TRBD2. The trim removed 8 bases at V and 0 bases at J, leaving 11 bases unmatched. The germline gives CDR1 SNHLY, CDR2 FYNNEI. The CDR3 totals 16 residues. The CDR3 loop reads CASARSGGSSSYEQYF. The DNA for the CDR3 is TGTGCCAGCGCCAGGAGCGGGGGGAGTTCCTCCTACGAGCAGTACTTC.

This chain links TRBV27 with TRBJ1-6; 8 bases map to TRBD1. The CDR3 loop spans 14 amino acids. The germline gives CDR1 MNHEY, CDR2 SMNVEV (reference sequence). V dropped 5 bases and J dropped 6; count of bases not matched to a gene: 3. CDR3 in amino acids: CASSLGQVNSPLHF. The CDR3 DNA is TGTGCCAGCAGTCTGGGACAGGTTAATTCACCCCTCCACTTT.

In its sample, this clone was seen once. The CDR3 sequence: CASSRGTGSNQPQHF. In nucleotides, the CDR3 is TGTGCCAGTAGTAGGGGTACAGGGAGCAATCAGCCCCAGCATTTT. The chain uses TRBV19 and TRBJ1-5; a possible D gene is TRBD1 (6 bases). This CDR3 has 15 amino acids. V was clipped by 4 bases and J by 1 base, with 11 bases between them. Germline V gives CDR1 LNHDA, CDR2 SQIVND (reference sequence). The variable domain in full, completed from reference TRBV19 and TRBJ1-5, reads DGGITQSPKYLFRKEGQNVTLSCEQNLNHDAMYWYRQDPGQGLRLIYYSQIVNDFQKGDIAEGYSVSREKKESFPLTVTSAQKNPTAFYLCASSRGTGSNQPQHFGDGTRLSIL.

The chain has TRBV7-3 and TRBJ1-4; 12 bases are a match to TRBD1. The germline V gene encodes CDR1 SGHTA and CDR2 FQGTGA. This CDR3 has 17 amino acids. V trimming: 7 bases; J trimming: 2 bases; junction bases outside the gene matches: 8. The CDR3 protein is CASMPGTGGSTNEKLFF. The CDR3, as DNA: TGTGCCAGCATGCCTGGGACAGGGGGCTCGACTAATGAAAAACTGTTTTTT.

The rearrangement links TRBV10-3 to TRBJ2-5; D gene ambiguous. Germline V lookup: CDR1 ENHRY, CDR2 SYGVKD. Trimming pared 10 bases from V and 1 base from J, leaving 10 bases between. The CDR3 is 12 amino acids. DNA for the CDR3: TGTGCCACCCGGGCCTCCCAAGAGACCCAGTACTTC. This translates into CATRASQETQYF.

This clone showed up just once. This chain connects TRBV6-1 to TRBJ2-7; 8 bases match TRBD1. The CDR3 is 14 residues long. V trimming: 8 bases; J trimming: 3 bases; junction bases outside the gene matches: 9. CDR1 and CDR2 (germline): MNHNS, SASEGT. CDR3 DNA sequence: TGTGCCAGCCTTCGCTTGGACAGGGACTACGAGCAGTACTTC. It codes for CASLRLDRDYEQYF.

This chain uses TRBV5-4 with TRBJ2-1; 10 bases line up with TRBD1. The CDR3 has 13 amino acids. The V and J ends lost 4 bases and 7 bases, in that order; junction bases with no gene match: 2. The germline gives CDR1 SGHNT, CDR2 YYREEE (reference sequence). This CDR3 reads CASSGGQGNEQFF. The CDR3 bases are TGTGCCAGCAGCGGGGGACAGGGGAATGAGCAGTTCTTC.

The chain joins TRBV2 to TRBJ2-2, with 9 bases fitting TRBD1. CDR3 size: 16 residues. Per germline, CDR1 SNHLY and CDR2 FYNNEI. Unmatched junction bases numbered 8, after V lost 6 bases and J lost 3 bases. CDR3 bases: TGTGCCAGCAGCGTTACAGGGGGCGCGTACACCGGGGAGCTGTTTTTT. Its protein product is CASSVTGGAYTGELFF.

The CDR3, as DNA: TGTGCCAGCAGCTTCCAAGGACTAGCGGGTCTCTACGAGCAGTACTTC. Its translation: CASSFQGLAGLYEQYF. The V call is TRBV11-2, the J call TRBJ2-7, with TRBD2 matching 11 bases. The CDR3 length is 16 residues. Germline trimming cut 3 bases from V and 3 bases from J; bases unmatched to any gene: 7. Germline loops: CDR1 SGHAT, CDR2 FQNNGV. The whole variable domain, remainder taken from reference TRBV11-2 and TRBJ2-7, is EAGVAQSPRYKIIEKRQSVAFWCNPISGHATLYWYQQILGQGPKLLIQFQNNGVVDDSQLPKDRFSAERLKGVDSTLKIQPAKLEDSAVYLCASSFQGLAGLYEQYFGPGTRLTVT.

This chain connects TRBV5-6 to TRBJ1-5; maybe TRBD1 (6 bases). Germline V gene data show CDR1 as SGHDT and CDR2 as YYEEEE. V dropped 4 bases and J dropped 3 bases, with 17 bases sitting between them. This CDR3 region has 16 residues. The CDR3 bases are TGTGCCAGCAGCGCCTCGACAGGAGCCAACAATCAGCCCCAGCATTTT. It encodes CASSASTGANNQPQHF. Together with reference TRBV5-6 and TRBJ1-5, the CDR3 gives the full variable domain: DAGVTQSPTHLIKTRGQQVTLRCSPKSGHDTVSWYQQALGQGPQFIFQYYEEEERQRGNFPDRFSGHQFPNYSSELNVNALLLGDSALYLCASSASTGANNQPQHFGDGTRLSIL.

The chain couples TRBV14 to TRBJ1-2; D might be TRBD1 (6 bases). The CDR3 runs 14 residues. V was trimmed by 1 base and J by 6 bases, leaving 12 bases between them. The germline CDR1 and CDR2 sequences are SGHDN and FVKESK. CDR3 amino acids: CASSQVGGTHGYTF. DNA of the CDR3: TGTGCCAGCAGCCAAGTAGGGGGGACTCATGGCTACACCTTC.

V is TRBV7-2 and J is TRBJ2-7, with a tentative D call TRBD1 (6 bases). The CDR3 has 14 amino acids. Germline V gives CDR1 SGHTA, CDR2 FQGNSA. V lost 3 bases, J lost 3 bases, and 12 bases lay in between. CDR3 in amino acids: CASSFGQLLYEQYF. In nucleotides, the CDR3 is TGTGCCAGCAGCTTCGGACAGCTCCTCTACGAGCAGTACTTC.

The chain links TRBV7-9 to TRBJ2-5, with a possible D match to TRBD1 (8 bases). Between the trimmed V and J ends, which lost 1 base and 2 bases, there was a span of 23 bases. The CDR3 has 19 amino acids. In germline, CDR1 is SEHNR, CDR2 FQNEAQ (reference sequence). In DNA, the CDR3 is TGTGCCAGCAGCTTAGACCGACAGGGGAGGGCGCGTGGTCAAGAGACCCAGTACTTC. Its translation: CASSLDRQGRARGQETQYF.

In this sample, this clone turned up a few times. The chain carries TRBV27 and TRBJ1-6, with D tentatively TRBD1 (5 bases). The CDR3 is 15 amino acids. With 7 bases removed from V and 3 bases from J, the gap between germline ends came to 13 bases. Germline assignment: CDR1 MNHEY and CDR2 SMNVEV (reference sequence). CDR3 nucleotides: TGTGCCAGCACCTCGGGGGTAGGCTATAATTCACCCCTCCACTTT. Its translation: CASTSGVGYNSPLHF.

The chain couples TRBV27 to TRBJ2-6; no definite D call. Deletions cut 2 bases from V and 0 bases from J, with 2 bases between. This CDR3 is built from 14 residues. Germline V gives CDR1 MNHEY, CDR2 SMNVEV (reference sequence). DNA for the CDR3: TGTGCCAGCAGTTTAATCTCTGGGGCCAACGTCCTGACTTTC. It is translated as CASSLISGANVLTF.

The rearrangement uses TRBV10-3 and TRBJ2-6, with D possibly being TRBD2 (6 bases). CDR3 length equals 13 residues. The V and J ends lost 6 bases and 11 bases respectively, with 14 bases between them. CDR1 is ENHRY and CDR2 is SYGVKD in the germline V gene. The CDR3: CAIRGQGGHVLTF. The CDR3, as DNA: TGTGCCATCAGGGGGCAGGGAGGTCACGTCCTGACTTTC.

This chain joins TRBV7-8 and TRBJ1-6; D is unclear. Trimming took off 1 base at V and 5 bases at J, with 6 bases between the two ends. Germline V gene sequence: CDR1 SGHVS, CDR2 FQNEAQ. The CDR3 sequence is 14 residues long. CDR3 residues: CASSLGGNNSPLHF. CDR3 DNA sequence: TGTGCCAGCAGCTTAGGCGGGAATAATTCACCCCTCCACTTT.

The chain couples TRBV30 to TRBJ2-3; 7 positions match TRBD2. CDR3 size: 13 residues. The germline gives CDR1 GTSNPN, CDR2 SVGIG (reference sequence). The V segment lost 0 bases and the J segment 4 bases; nucleotides outside the gene matches: 1. DNA for the CDR3: TGTGCCTGGAGTGTGGCGGGGGCAGATACGCAGTATTTT. Residues: CAWSVAGADTQYF. The full variable domain, completed using reference TRBV30 and TRBJ2-3, is SQTIHQWPATLVQPVGSPLSLECTVEGTSNPNLYWYRQAAGRGLQLLFYSVGIGQISSEVPQNLSASRPQDRQFILSSKKLLLSDSGFYLCAWSVAGADTQYFGPGTRLTVL.

The V call is TRBV30, the J call TRBJ2-1; 11 positions agree with TRBD1. Trimming at V came to 1 base and at J to 1 base, leaving 6 bases not matched to a gene. Germline V CDR1 and CDR2: GTSNPN, SVGIG (reference sequence). This CDR3 is built from 17 residues. The CDR3 sequence: CAWSGGQGARSYNEQFF. CDR3 DNA: TGTGCCTGGAGTGGCGGACAGGGGGCGAGGTCCTACAATGAGCAGTTCTTC. Drawing the rest from reference TRBV30 and TRBJ2-1, the complete variable domain is SQTIHQWPATLVQPVGSPLSLECTVEGTSNPNLYWYRQAAGRGLQLLFYSVGIGQISSEVPQNLSASRPQDRQFILSSKKLLLSDSGFYLCAWSGGQGARSYNEQFFGPGTRLTVL.

The chain employs TRBV19 and TRBJ2-3; D may match TRBD1 or TRBD2 (5 bases each). Trimming left V 7 bases short and J 7 bases short, with 24 bases between. This CDR3 has 16 amino acids. Looked up from germline, CDR1 is LNHDA and CDR2 is SQIVND (reference sequence). This chain's CDR3 is CASTPGPGRMPNTQYF. In DNA form, the CDR3 reads TGTGCCAGTACTCCGGGACCGGGACGGATGCCGAATACGCAGTATTTT. Variable domain in full (rest from reference TRBV19 and TRBJ2-3): DGGITQSPKYLFRKEGQNVTLSCEQNLNHDAMYWYRQDPGQGLRLIYYSQIVNDFQKGDIAEGYSVSREKKESFPLTVTSAQKNPTAFYLCASTPGPGRMPNTQYFGPGTRLTVL.

The genes are TRBV7-9 and TRBJ2-2; no firm D call. Trimming took 4 bases from V and 4 from J, leaving 7 bases between them. This CDR3 is 13 amino acids long. The germline V gene encodes CDR1 SEHNR and CDR2 FQNEAQ (reference sequence). The CDR3 region is CASSSQSTGELFF. The CDR3, as DNA: TGTGCCAGCAGCTCACAGAGCACCGGGGAGCTGTTTTTT.

The V and J genes are TRBV18 and TRBJ2-5; D gene uncertain. Germline CDR1 and CDR2: KGHSH and LQKENI. V was clipped by 2 bases and J by 0 bases, with 4 bases between them. The CDR3 totals 13 residues. CDR3 in DNA: TGTGCCAGCTCACCAATGTACCAAGAGACCCAGTACTTC. This encodes CASSPMYQETQYF.

The chain is built from TRBV4-1 and TRBJ2-1; TRBD2 is a possible D gene (6 bases). V was clipped by 3 bases and J by 2 bases, with 14 bases between them. The CDR3 spans 16 residues. The germline gives CDR1 MGHRA, CDR2 YSYEKL. The CDR3 DNA follows: TGCGCCAGCAGCCATCCAACGACTAGTGCCTACAATGAGCAGTTCTTC. Translated, it gives CASSHPTTSAYNEQFF.

The chain employs TRBV10-3 and TRBJ1-1; D not resolved. The CDR3 runs to 14 residues. CDR1 is ENHRY, CDR2 SYGVKD, per germline. The V gene lost 0 bases and the J gene lost 1 base, with 6 bases spanning the gap. The CDR3 DNA reads TGTGCCATCAGTGAGTCCCGACAGAACACTGAAGCTTTCTTT. This gives the protein CAISESRQNTEAFF.